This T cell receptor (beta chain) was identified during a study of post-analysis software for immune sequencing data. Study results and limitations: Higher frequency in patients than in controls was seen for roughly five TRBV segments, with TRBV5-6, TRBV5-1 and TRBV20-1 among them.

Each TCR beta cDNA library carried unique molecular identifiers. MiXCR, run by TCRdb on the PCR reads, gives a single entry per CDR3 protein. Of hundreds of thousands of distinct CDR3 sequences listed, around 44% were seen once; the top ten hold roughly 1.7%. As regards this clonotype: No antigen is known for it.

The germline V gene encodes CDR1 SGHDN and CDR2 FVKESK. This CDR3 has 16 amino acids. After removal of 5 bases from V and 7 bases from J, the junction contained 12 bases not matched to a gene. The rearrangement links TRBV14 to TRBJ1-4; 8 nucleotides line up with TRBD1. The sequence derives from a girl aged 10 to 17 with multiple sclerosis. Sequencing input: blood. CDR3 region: CASSDRIRDRLEKLFF. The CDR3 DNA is TGTGCCAGCAGCGATCGGATCCGGGACAGGCTTGAAAAACTGTTTTTT.